The text below deals with one T cell receptor (beta chain). Its matching antigen is unknown. This entry comes from a study of T cells in Graves' hyperthyroidism and ophthalmopathy. The CDR3 regions of TCR beta were amplified from RNA transcripts. First-round RT-PCR targeting the TCR CDR3 was performed with the HTBI primer set. One entry per CDR3 protein, called by TCRdb with MiXCR from the multiplex PCR reads. Of 300,000 to 400,000 distinct CDR3 sequences detected, about 13% appear once; the ten largest clones hold around a tenth. Germline V gives CDR1 WSHSY, CDR2 SAAADI. Deletions cut 4 bases from V and 5 bases from J, with 8 bases between. The CDR3 is 12 residues long. Study-level findings and limits: Among thyroid clonotypes expanded above 0.001, most also appeared in blood.

Exclusions: uncontrolled infection, other autoimmune disease, pregnancy, lactation. The source of the PBMCs was 10 ml of fresh peripheral blood. This clonotype was obtained from a young woman with Graves' hyperthyroidism. Sequenced material: blood. V is TRBV10-2 and J is TRBJ1-2; a possible D gene is TRBD1 (5 bases). The CDR3 sequence: CASSVPGYGYTF. DNA of the CDR3: TGCGCCAGCAGTGTCCCAGGGTATGGCTACACCTTC.